The 3 T cell receptor beta chains presented below share a single source sample, sequenced in a study of Tregs in tolerant kidney transplant recipients. Clones were read by immunoSEQ multiplex PCR, and TCRdb kept only the in-frame ones, dropping some. The table for this sample gives about 52,000 clones. The specimen was CD4+ T cells from blood, collected before the transplant. These TCRs come from a human donor who received a combined kidney and bone marrow transplant.

About this clone itself: Read coverage stops 3 residues before the CDR3 terminus; the germline J gene supplies the remainder. V and J are TRBV19 and TRBJ1-1; TRBD1 aligns across 7 bases. The CDR3 is 15 amino acids. The V gene's germline CDR1 is LNHDA and CDR2 SQIVND (reference sequence). V lost 5 bases, J lost 0 bases, and 6 bases stayed unmatched. Incomplete CDR3 DNA: TGTGCCAGTAGTGCCATGGACAGGTTGAACACTGAA. Protein: CASSAMDRLNTE. The CDR3 in its entirety is CASSAMDRLNTEAFF.

As for this clone: With the read ending 3 residues before the CDR3 end, the germline J gene is used to fill in that end. The chain combines TRBV7-6 with TRBJ1-5; D gene unclear. In germline, CDR1 is SGHVS, CDR2 FNYEAQ. V lost 0 bases and J lost 7, with 7 bases in between. The length of the CDR3 is 13 residues. CDR3 bases read: TGTGCCAGCAGCTTAGCCGGGTGGCAGCCC. This sequence encodes CASSLAGWQP. The whole CDR3 reads CASSLAGWQPQHF.

As regards this clone: The read terminates 3 residues before the CDR3 end, so the remaining end is supplied by the germline J gene. This chain joins TRBV20-1 and TRBJ2-2, with TRBD2 identical over 12 bases. The ends lost 6 bases at V and 2 bases at J; junction bases unmatched: 16. The CDR3 sequence is 19 residues long. The V gene's germline CDR1 is DFQATT and CDR2 SNEGSKA (reference sequence). CDR3 in amino acids: CSAWPLSSGRGINTGELFF. The part of the CDR3 DNA that was read is TGCAGTGCCTGGCCCCTTTCTAGCGGGAGGGGGATTAACACCGGGGAG.